This T cell receptor (beta chain) stems from a study of blood T cell repertoires in COVID-19. Study background: COVID-19 samples from acute and convalescent phases originated in the United States, Italy and Spain.

Per the original methods: Reference gene primer amplification in the assay estimated nucleated cell counts. Produced via immunoSEQ multiplex PCR; TCRdb's table is partial and in-frame only. V and J calls and clone size are as listed in that table; D and trimming were resolved from the DNA. This sample has around 63,000 clones, with 80% found just once. The CDR3 is 15 residues long. Trimming took off 0 bases at V and 6 bases at J, with 14 bases between the two ends. The germline V gene has CDR1 MNHEY and CDR2 SVGAGI. The clonotype comes from a man aged 55 to 70 with acute or convalescent COVID-19. The sample comprised peripheral blood. The rearrangement links TRBV6-5 to TRBJ1-2; weak D call: TRBD1 (5 bases). CDR3 sequence reads: CASSYSYRSDDGYTF. CDR3 bases: TGTGCCAGCAGTTACTCGTACAGGTCGGACGATGGCTACACCTTC.